Listed here are 32 T cell receptor beta chains from one sample, sequenced in a study of CD8 T cells in Susac syndrome. Random-hexamer reverse transcription was applied to roughly 0.5 to 1 ug RNA. TCRdb re-called the immunoSEQ multiplex PCR reads with MiXCR, one entry per CDR3 protein. This sample yields roughly 200,000 distinct CDR3 sequences, of which about 95% are seen a single time; more than 0.1% belongs to the top ten. Sequencing used CD4+ T cells from PBMCs. The receptors were sampled from a human donor in good health.

The V gene is TRBV30, the J gene TRBJ2-1, with 7 bases that match TRBD2. This CDR3 comprises 11 residues. CDR1 is GTSNPN and CDR2 is SVGIG in the germline V gene (reference sequence). Trimming removed 7 bases from V and 12 bases from J; junction bases left unmatched: 9. CDR3 coding DNA: TGTGCCTCCAGTGAGACGGGAGGGCAGTTCTTC. This encodes CASSETGGQFF.

This clonotype occurred once. The chain combines TRBV27 with TRBJ2-3; maybe TRBD2 (5 bases). Germline V gives CDR1 MNHEY, CDR2 SMNVEV (reference sequence). The CDR3 sequence is 13 residues long. V gave up 3 bases and J gave up 10 bases, with 14 bases separating them. The CDR3 is CASSFPDSGAQYF. CDR3 in DNA: TGTGCCAGCAGTTTTCCGGACTCAGGAGCGCAGTATTTT.

V is TRBV29-1 and J is TRBJ2-7; 7 positions match TRBD1. CDR1 and CDR2 (germline): SQVTM, ANQGSEA. The V segment lost 6 bases and the J segment 7 bases; nucleotides outside the gene matches: 6. The CDR3 loop spans 11 amino acids. The CDR3 nucleotides are TGCAGCGTAGGACAGGTTGAAGAGCAGTACTTC. Its protein product is CSVGQVEEQYF.

The chain carries TRBV29-1 and TRBJ1-1; D is undetermined. Looked up from germline, CDR1 is SQVTM and CDR2 is ANQGSEA. V lost 4 bases, J lost 4 bases, and 13 bases lay in between. This CDR3 is built from 13 residues. The CDR3 reads CSVALGYGTEAFF. DNA for the CDR3: TGCAGCGTTGCGCTCGGGTATGGCACTGAAGCTTTCTTT.

The gene calls are TRBV7-2 and TRBJ2-3; D gene unclear. Trimming shortened V by 6 bases and J by 3 bases, and 13 bases separated the two germline ends. From germline, CDR1 is SGHTA and CDR2 FQGNSA. The CDR3 totals 14 residues. The CDR3 sequence is CASSSARATDTQYF. In nucleotides, the CDR3 is TGTGCCAGCAGTTCGGCTAGGGCGACAGATACGCAGTATTTT.

The V and J genes are TRBV7-2 and TRBJ2-5; D remains unclear. CDR1 is SGHTA and CDR2 is FQGNSA in the germline V gene. V was cut by 2 bases and J by 0 bases, with 7 bases left in between. This CDR3 contains 14 residues. The CDR3 nucleotides read TGTGCCAGCAGCTTACCCGAGTACCAAGAGACCCAGTACTTC. Translation gives CASSLPEYQETQYF.

The chain has TRBV27 and TRBJ1-5, with 7 bases lining up with TRBD1. Germline assignment: CDR1 MNHEY and CDR2 SMNVEV (reference sequence). The length of the CDR3 is 18 residues. V dropped 1 base and J dropped 2; count of bases not matched to a gene: 11. The CDR3 DNA reads TGTGCCAGCAGTTTATTTGGGACAGCCCGTATGGGCAATCAGCCCCAGCATTTT. It yields the protein CASSLFGTARMGNQPQHF.

The rearrangement uses TRBV20-1 and TRBJ1-2, with TRBD1 identical over 8 bases. CDR3 size: 15 residues. The V segment lost 3 bases and the J segment 9 bases; nucleotides outside the gene matches: 15. Germline V gene data show CDR1 as DFQATT and CDR2 as SNEGSKA (reference sequence). CDR3 loop: CSASLSGTGFFRYTF. The CDR3 DNA reads as TGCAGTGCTAGTCTAAGCGGGACAGGTTTTTTTCGCTACACCTTC.

The genes are TRBV19 and TRBJ2-6; D not resolved. Trimming cost V 8 bases and J 2 bases, with 16 bases left between them. The CDR3 contains 16 residues. In germline, CDR1 is LNHDA, CDR2 SQIVND (reference sequence). The CDR3: CASYSSYGAGANVLTF. DNA of the CDR3: TGTGCCAGTTACTCTTCCTATGGGGCTGGGGCCAACGTCCTGACTTTC. The full variable domain, in which reference TRBV19 and TRBJ2-6 provide the parts outside the CDR3, is DGGITQSPKYLFRKEGQNVTLSCEQNLNHDAMYWYRQDPGQGLRLIYYSQIVNDFQKGDIAEGYSVSREKKESFPLTVTSAQKNPTAFYLCASYSSYGAGANVLTFGAGSRLTVL.

The rearrangement joins TRBV20-1 to TRBJ2-3, with a possible D match to TRBD2 (5 bases). V lost 0 bases, J lost 1 base, and 8 bases lay in between. Germline V gene data show CDR1 as DFQATT and CDR2 as SNEGSKA (reference sequence). This CDR3 region has 14 residues. The CDR3, as DNA: TGCAGTGCTAGAGATCCGAGGGGCACAGATACGCAGTATTTT. Protein product: CSARDPRGTDTQYF.

J is TRBJ2-3 and V is TRBV30; D call uncertain. CDR3 size: 13 residues. CDR1 is GTSNPN, CDR2 SVGIG, per germline (reference sequence). Trimming cost V 4 bases and J 3 bases, with 11 bases left between them. CDR3 region: CAWKRAKTDTQYF. The CDR3 nucleotides read TGTGCCTGGAAAAGGGCGAAGACAGATACGCAGTATTTT.

The chain is built from TRBV19 and TRBJ2-1, with 9 bases lining up with TRBD2. The CDR3 loop spans 15 amino acids. The junction had 5 bases not matched to a gene; V was cut back by 1 base and J by 7 bases. Germline CDR1 reads LNHDA; CDR2 reads SQIVND (reference sequence). The CDR3 nucleotides read TGTGCCAGTAGTATAGGTAGCGGGAGTGCAAATGAGCAGTTCTTC. It is translated as CASSIGSGSANEQFF.

Concerning this clonotype itself: One end of the junction fails to match germline, which may point to a read error. The V and J genes are TRBV3-1 and TRBJ2-1; D not resolved. Germline V gene sequence: CDR1 LGHDT, CDR2 YNNKEL (reference sequence). This CDR3 contains 15 residues. The CDR3 protein is CASSQMVRSHNEQFF. The CDR3 nucleotides read TGTGCCAGCAGCCAAATGGTCCGCTCCCACAATGAGCAGTTCTTC.

V gene TRBV11-2 combines with J gene TRBJ2-1, with TRBD2 as a possible D gene (6 bases). The CDR3 is 18 amino acids. V was clipped by 5 bases and J by 6 bases, with 26 bases between them. Germline V gene data show CDR1 as SGHAT and CDR2 as FQNNGV. The CDR3 nucleotides read TGTGCCAGCAGCCCCAAAAGGGGCCTCGCGGGGCGCAGCAATGAGCAGTTCTTC. Protein product: CASSPKRGLAGRSNEQFF. The entire variable domain, with the rest obtained from reference TRBV11-2 and TRBJ2-1, is as follows: EAGVAQSPRYKIIEKRQSVAFWCNPISGHATLYWYQQILGQGPKLLIQFQNNGVVDDSQLPKDRFSAERLKGVDSTLKIQPAKLEDSAVYLCASSPKRGLAGRSNEQFFGPGTRLTVL.

The CDR3 DNA sequence: TGCAGCGCCCAGGTACAGCTCTCCTACGAGCAGTACTTC. This encodes CSAQVQLSYEQYF. This chain links TRBV29-1 with TRBJ2-7; no clear D. The germline V and J ends were trimmed by 7 bases and 0 bases, with 13 bases remaining between them. The CDR3 loop spans 13 amino acids. CDR1 SQVTM and CDR2 ANQGSEA come from the germline V gene.

V gene TRBV19 combines with J gene TRBJ1-1, with unresolved D. The germline V gene encodes CDR1 LNHDA and CDR2 SQIVND (reference sequence). V lost 0 bases, J lost 4 bases, and 9 bases lay in between. The CDR3 spans 14 residues. CDR3 region: CASSIEDRGTEAFF. The DNA of the CDR3 is TGTGCCAGTAGTATAGAGGACCGTGGCACTGAAGCTTTCTTT.

As DNA, the CDR3 is TGCAGTGCCAGGGAGGGGACCGGGGCCAACGTCCTGACTTTC. The encoded protein is CSAREGTGANVLTF. The rearrangement joins TRBV20-1 to TRBJ2-6; 7 bases map to TRBD2. CDR1 DFQATT and CDR2 SNEGSKA come from the germline V gene (reference sequence). This CDR3 is built from 14 residues. V gave up 6 bases and J gave up 4 bases; unmatched junction bases: 6.

The V and J genes are TRBV25-1 and TRBJ2-3; tentatively, D is TRBD1 (6 bases). Germline V gene sequence: CDR1 MGHDK, CDR2 SYGVNS. The ends were cut back, 4 bases at V and 5 bases at J, with 10 bases in the middle. The CDR3 sequence is 13 residues long. CDR3 nucleotide sequence: TGTGCCAGCAGTGTGGGGGCAAAAGATACGCAGTATTTT. It yields the protein CASSVGAKDTQYF.

The chain couples TRBV7-2 to TRBJ2-3; D possibly matches TRBD1 or TRBD2 (5 bases each). The germline gives CDR1 SGHTA, CDR2 FQGNSA. The V end was cut by 4 bases, the J end by 1 base, with 15 bases between. The CDR3 covers 16 residues. The CDR3 bases are TGTGCCAGCAGCTGGGACCCTCCATCGGGCACAGATACGCAGTATTTT. Translation gives CASSWDPPSGTDTQYF.

The chain combines TRBV2 with TRBJ1-4; 8 positions agree with TRBD1. V gave up 8 bases and J gave up 7 bases; unmatched junction bases: 9. The CDR3 is 14 residues long. Germline-derived CDR1 and CDR2 are SNHLY and FYNNEI. This chain's CDR3 is CASGAGGLGEKLFF. The CDR3 DNA is TGTGCCAGCGGAGCAGGGGGCTTAGGTGAAAAACTGTTTTTT.

The V call is TRBV11-2, the J call TRBJ2-6; D is unresolved. The CDR3 spans 15 residues. CDR1 SGHAT and CDR2 FQNNGV come from the germline V gene. Trimming cost V 3 bases and J 0 bases, with 6 bases left between them. CDR3 DNA sequence: TGTGCCAGCAGCTTCGAAAGCTCTGGGGCCAACGTCCTGACTTTC. As protein: CASSFESSGANVLTF. Full variable domain (rest looked up from reference TRBV11-2 and TRBJ2-6): EAGVAQSPRYKIIEKRQSVAFWCNPISGHATLYWYQQILGQGPKLLIQFQNNGVVDDSQLPKDRFSAERLKGVDSTLKIQPAKLEDSAVYLCASSFESSGANVLTFGAGSRLTVL.

The V and J genes are TRBV7-3 and TRBJ2-1; D not certain. Per germline, CDR1 SGHTA and CDR2 FQGTGA. V gave up 0 bases and J gave up 4 bases, with 4 bases separating them. The CDR3 runs to 13 residues. CDR3 region: CASSLTRYNEQFF. The CDR3 coding sequence is TGTGCCAGCAGCTTAACGAGATACAATGAGCAGTTCTTC. Filled out from reference TRBV7-3 and TRBJ2-1, the complete variable domain reads GAGVSQTPSNKVTEKGKYVELRCDPISGHTALYWYRQSLGQGPEFLIYFQGTGAADDSGLPNDRFFAVRPEGSVSTLKIQRTERGDSAVYLCASSLTRYNEQFFGPGTRLTVL.

The chain has TRBV29-1 and TRBJ1-1; possibly TRBD1 for D (6 bases). The germline V gene has CDR1 SQVTM and CDR2 ANQGSEA. Deletions cut 1 base from V and 5 bases from J, with 11 bases between. CDR3 size: 13 residues. The chain's CDR3 is CSVEGKGGTEAFF. Here the CDR3 DNA reads TGCAGCGTTGAAGGGAAGGGGGGAACTGAAGCTTTCTTT.

The chain uses TRBV29-1 and TRBJ2-1; the D gene is possibly TRBD2 (5 bases). V dropped 6 bases and J dropped 8 bases, with 17 bases sitting between them. Germline CDR1 and CDR2: SQVTM and ANQGSEA. The CDR3 has 13 residues. Written as DNA, the CDR3 is TGCAGCGTCACCGAGGGAGTCGGGGATGAGCAGTTCTTC. Translated, it gives CSVTEGVGDEQFF.

V gene TRBV20-1 combines with J gene TRBJ1-2; 8 bases are shared with TRBD1. Germline V gives CDR1 DFQATT, CDR2 SNEGSKA (reference sequence). CDR3 length equals 12 residues. The CDR3: CSADRGDYGYTF. CDR3 DNA sequence: TGCAGCGCCGACAGGGGCGACTATGGCTACACCTTC.

The chain uses TRBV20-1 and TRBJ2-7, with 7 bases aligning to TRBD1. V was pared by 5 bases and J by 7 bases, with 17 bases of the junction left unmatched. The CDR3 is 15 residues long. The V gene's germline CDR1 is DFQATT and CDR2 SNEGSKA (reference sequence). The CDR3 loop reads CSAVPLDRRWREQYF. The CDR3 DNA sequence: TGCAGTGCTGTCCCGTTGGACAGGCGTTGGAGGGAGCAGTACTTC.

This clonotype was picked up one time. The chain joins TRBV29-1 to TRBJ1-1; D call uncertain. The CDR3 is made up of 12 amino acids. The V and J ends lost 0 bases and 9 bases respectively, with 11 bases between them. Germline CDR1 is SQVTM and CDR2 is ANQGSEA. The CDR3 sequence: CSVEDGIGQAFF. The DNA for the CDR3 is TGCAGCGTTGAAGATGGGATTGGGCAAGCTTTCTTT.

The chain links TRBV15 to TRBJ2-3; D is possibly TRBD1 (5 bases). The CDR3 is made up of 15 amino acids. Per germline, CDR1 LNHNV and CDR2 YYDKDF (reference sequence). Trimming removed 1 base at V and 2 bases at J, with 10 bases between. The CDR3 region is CATSRATGHTDTQYF. As DNA, the CDR3 is TGTGCCACCAGCAGAGCAACAGGCCACACAGATACGCAGTATTTT.

The chain employs TRBV18 and TRBJ2-3; D ambiguous. The CDR3 has 12 residues. V was pared by 6 bases and J by 5 bases, with 9 bases between. Germline V lookup: CDR1 KGHSH, CDR2 LQKENI. The CDR3 sequence: CASSAVGDTQYF. The DNA for the CDR3 is TGTGCCAGCTCCGCGGTTGGAGATACGCAGTATTTT.

The V gene is TRBV12-3 or TRBV12-4, the J gene TRBJ2-5; a possible D gene is TRBD1 (5 bases). With 6 bases removed from V and 4 bases from J, the gap between germline ends came to 12 bases. CDR3 size: 13 residues. CDR3 amino acids: CASSKDDRETQYF. The CDR3 DNA reads as TGTGCCAGCAGCAAGGACGACAGAGAGACCCAGTACTTC.

The chain employs TRBV7-9 and TRBJ1-2; D ambiguous. Germline lookup yields CDR1 SEHNR and CDR2 FQNEAQ (reference sequence). Trimming shortened V by 5 bases and J by 0 bases, and 13 bases separated the two germline ends. The CDR3 runs 15 residues. CDR3 in amino acids: CASSQTRLPNYGYTF. CDR3 sequence (DNA): TGTGCCAGCAGCCAAACACGGCTGCCTAACTATGGCTACACCTTC.

J is TRBJ2-4 and V is TRBV5-4; 7 nucleotides match TRBD2. This CDR3 has 15 amino acids. In germline, CDR1 is SGHNT, CDR2 YYREEE (reference sequence). Unmatched junction bases numbered 10, after V lost 2 bases and J lost 8 bases. The DNA for the CDR3 is TGTGCCAGCAGCTTTGGCGGGAGTAGGATGGACATTCAGTACTTC. Translated: CASSFGGSRMDIQYF. Drawing the rest from reference TRBV5-4 and TRBJ2-4, the complete variable domain is ETGVTQSPTHLIKTRGQQVTLRCSSQSGHNTVSWYQQALGQGPQFIFQYYREEENGRGNFPPRFSGLQFPNYSSELNVNALELDDSALYLCASSFGGSRMDIQYFGAGTRLSVL.